The next 22 T cell receptor beta chains were all read from a single sample in a study of OX40 agonist ivuxolimab in advanced cancers. The table came from immunoSEQ multiplex PCR; TCRdb's copy has only in-frame clones and leaves some out. Of 55,000 to 80,000 clones in the sample, about 81% were seen once. The sequenced sample was CD4+ or CD8+ T cells sorted from blood, obtained in a trial of the OX40 agonist ivuxolimab. The receptors stem from an adult with an advanced solid tumor such as melanoma, head and neck, liver or kidney cancer.

This chain links TRBV5-1 with TRBJ1-3; no firm D call. The CDR3 consists of 15 residues. In germline, CDR1 is SGHRS, CDR2 YFSETQ. V lost 4 bases, J lost 2 bases, and 13 bases lay in between. The CDR3 DNA sequence: TGCGCCAGCAGCCCCTGGGAGAGAACTGGAAACACCATATATTTT. This gives the protein CASSPWERTGNTIYF.

J is TRBJ1-1 and V is TRBV4-2; 8 nucleotides match TRBD1. The germline V gene encodes CDR1 LGHNA and CDR2 YNFKEQ. This CDR3 is built from 15 residues. The junction had 4 bases not matched to a gene; V was cut back by 4 bases and J by 0 bases. In DNA, the CDR3 is TGTGCCAGCAGCCTGACAGGGGACCTGAACACTGAAGCTTTCTTT. Its translation is CASSLTGDLNTEAFF.

This clone was recorded only once. This chain uses TRBV5-1 with TRBJ2-5; D gene ambiguous. CDR1 is SGHRS, CDR2 YFSETQ, per germline. The CDR3 runs 13 residues. Trimming cost V 5 bases and J 2 bases, with 10 bases left between them. CDR3 DNA: TGCGCCAGCAGTAGGGCGGATCAAGAGACCCAGTACTTC. This sequence encodes CASSRADQETQYF.

This chain uses TRBV2 with TRBJ1-2, with TRBD1 matching over 8 bases. V trimming: 5 bases; J trimming: 3 bases; junction bases outside the gene matches: 2. The CDR3 is made up of 13 amino acids. Germline CDR1 and CDR2: SNHLY and FYNNEI. This CDR3 is CASSPGQDYGYTF. Written as DNA, the CDR3 is TGTGCCAGCAGTCCGGGACAGGACTATGGCTACACCTTC.

V gene TRBV30 combines with J gene TRBJ1-2; D is uncertain. Trimming removed 3 bases at V and 4 bases at J, with 15 bases between. The CDR3 runs to 14 residues. CDR1 is GTSNPN and CDR2 is SVGIG in the germline V gene (reference sequence). This chain's CDR3 is CAWRKIRQSYGYTF. The CDR3 DNA is TGTGCCTGGAGAAAAATTCGACAAAGCTATGGCTACACCTTC.

V and J are TRBV5-4 and TRBJ2-7; 9 nucleotides line up with TRBD1. J was trimmed by 5 bases and V by 1 base; bases with no gene match: 10. CDR1 SGHNT and CDR2 YYREEE come from the germline V gene (reference sequence). The CDR3 covers 16 residues. CDR3 bases: TGTGCCAGCAGCTTGAGAACAGGGGGCGGGGAGAACGAGCAGTACTTC. It translates to CASSLRTGGGENEQYF.

V gene TRBV18 combines with J gene TRBJ2-5, with D possibly being TRBD2 (6 bases). The CDR3 loop spans 13 amino acids. Germline-derived CDR1 and CDR2 are KGHSH and LQKENI. Trimming left V 6 bases short and J 2 bases short, with 10 bases between. The DNA of the CDR3 is TGTGCCAGCTCTCGGGACTCTCAAGAGACCCAGTACTTC. Translated, it gives CASSRDSQETQYF.

This clone came up once. The V and J genes are TRBV15 and TRBJ1-1, with TRBD1 as a possible D gene (6 bases). V lost 1 base and J 7 bases, leaving 10 bases between the germline ends. Per germline, CDR1 LNHNV and CDR2 YYDKDF (reference sequence). The CDR3 is made up of 13 amino acids. The CDR3 sequence is CATSRGGQIEAFF. For the CDR3, the DNA is TGTGCCACCAGCAGAGGTGGACAGATTGAAGCTTTCTTT.

This chain links TRBV5-1 with TRBJ2-5; 7 positions match TRBD2. The CDR3 is 17 residues long. CDR1 SGHRS and CDR2 YFSETQ come from the germline V gene. V lost 7 bases, J lost 0 bases, and 15 bases stayed unmatched. The CDR3 is CASRAFGGETYQETQYF. The CDR3 nucleotides are TGCGCCAGCCGAGCGTTTGGGGGGGAAACCTACCAAGAGACCCAGTACTTC. Together with reference TRBV5-1 and TRBJ2-5, the CDR3 gives the full variable domain: KAGVTQTPRYLIKTRGQQVTLSCSPISGHRSVSWYQQTPGQGLQFLFEYFSETQRNKGNFPGRFSGRQFSNSRSEMNVSTLELGDSALYLCASRAFGGETYQETQYFGPGTRLLVL.

J is TRBJ2-7 and V is TRBV7-8, with D perhaps given as TRBD1 or TRBD2 (5 bases each). Looked up from germline, CDR1 is SGHVS and CDR2 is FQNEAQ. V lost 5 bases and J lost 3, with 17 bases in between. The CDR3 is 15 residues long. The CDR3: CASSPRETANYEQYF. The CDR3 DNA is TGTGCCAGCAGCCCCAGGGAGACAGCTAACTACGAGCAGTACTTC.

The chain joins TRBV5-6 to TRBJ2-7; D remains ambiguous. CDR1 SGHDT and CDR2 YYEEEE come from the germline V gene. The V end lost 3 bases, the J end lost 4 bases, and 8 bases lay between the germline ends. The CDR3 covers 12 residues. DNA of the CDR3: TGTGCCAGCAGCTCCATTGGGTACGAGCAGTACTTC. Translated, it gives CASSSIGYEQYF.

This chain links TRBV6-6 with TRBJ2-3; D possibly corresponds to TRBD2 (5 bases). Trimming removed 5 bases from V and 7 bases from J, with 10 bases in between. The CDR3 contains 12 residues. CDR1 is MNHNY, CDR2 SVGAGI, per germline (reference sequence). CDR3 sequence reads: CASSHQDYTQYF. In DNA form, the CDR3 reads TGTGCCAGCAGTCACCAGGACTATACGCAGTATTTT.

Only one count was recorded for this clone. The V call is TRBV5-1, the J call TRBJ2-3; 7 nucleotides align to TRBD1. CDR1 is SGHRS, CDR2 YFSETQ, per germline. The CDR3 runs 14 residues. V gave up 5 bases and J gave up 3 bases; unmatched junction bases: 6. The CDR3 loop is CASRPGTETDTQYF. CDR3 coding DNA: TGCGCCAGCAGACCCGGGACAGAGACAGATACGCAGTATTTT. The whole variable domain, filled in from reference TRBV5-1 and TRBJ2-3, reads KAGVTQTPRYLIKTRGQQVTLSCSPISGHRSVSWYQQTPGQGLQFLFEYFSETQRNKGNFPGRFSGRQFSNSRSEMNVSTLELGDSALYLCASRPGTETDTQYFGPGTRLTVL.

This sequence joins TRBV7-2 and TRBJ2-1; no clear D gene. The CDR3 sequence is 11 residues long. The germline CDR1 and CDR2 sequences are SGHTA and FQGNSA. Trimming took off 8 bases at V and 2 bases at J, with 4 bases between the two ends. As DNA, the CDR3 is TGTGCCAGCGGCACCTACAATGAGCAGTTCTTC. Its translation is CASGTYNEQFF.

This clone was detected ten times or more. V usage is TRBV5-8 and J usage is TRBJ2-5; D unclear. There are 13 residues in the CDR3. V was trimmed by 6 bases and J by 7 bases, leaving 16 bases between them. CDR1 is SGHTS and CDR2 is YDEGEE in the germline V gene. In DNA, the CDR3 is TGTGCCAGCATCCAAGGACGTCCCGGGACCCAGTACTTC. It encodes CASIQGRPGTQYF.

The chain carries TRBV19 and TRBJ1-1; perhaps TRBD1 as D (5 bases). With 6 bases removed from V and 5 bases from J, the gap between germline ends came to 13 bases. Germline V gene sequence: CDR1 LNHDA, CDR2 SQIVND (reference sequence). There are 13 residues in the CDR3. The CDR3 loop is CASRGRGGTEAFF. CDR3 nucleotide sequence: TGTGCCAGTAGGGGAAGGGGAGGGACTGAAGCTTTCTTT.

The chain joins TRBV5-1 to TRBJ1-6; D is unresolved. This CDR3 comprises 15 residues. CDR1 is SGHRS, CDR2 YFSETQ, per germline. The germline V and J ends were trimmed by 4 bases and 3 bases, with 11 bases remaining between them. The DNA for the CDR3 is TGCGCCAGCAGCCAATTACAGAACTATAATTCACCCCTCCACTTT. It yields the protein CASSQLQNYNSPLHF.

The V and J genes are TRBV7-8 and TRBJ2-2, with D uncertain. Germline values: CDR1 SGHVS, CDR2 FQNEAQ. The V end was cut by 4 bases, the J end by 2 bases, with 2 bases between. The CDR3 length is 12 residues. The CDR3 loop is CASSSNTGELFF. CDR3 DNA sequence: TGTGCCAGCAGCTCCAACACCGGGGAGCTGTTTTTT.

The J gene is TRBJ2-5, the V gene TRBV15; D gene unclear. Trimming removed 2 bases at V and 5 bases at J, with 9 bases between. Per the germline V gene, CDR1 is LNHNV and CDR2 is YYDKDF (reference sequence). The CDR3 extends over 13 amino acids. The CDR3 sequence is CATSRPPGETQYF. The CDR3 nucleotides are TGTGCCACCAGCAGACCCCCCGGTGAGACCCAGTACTTC.

This clone occurred many times. The chain joins TRBV4-1 to TRBJ1-5, with no clear D. Germline CDR1 is MGHRA and CDR2 is YSYEKL. The CDR3 runs to 14 residues. V lost 0 bases and J 5 bases, leaving 8 bases between the germline ends. This CDR3 reads CASSQEPAHQPQHF. The CDR3 DNA sequence: TGCGCCAGCAGCCAAGAGCCAGCCCATCAGCCCCAGCATTTT.

The rearrangement joins TRBV19 to TRBJ2-7; TRBD1 matches at 7 bases. J gave up 1 base and V 5 bases, and 5 bases lay outside the gene matches. Per germline, CDR1 LNHDA and CDR2 SQIVND (reference sequence). The CDR3 is made up of 14 amino acids. The CDR3 nucleotides are TGTGCCAGTAGTGGGCGACAGGGTTCCTACGAGCAGTACTTC. The encoded protein is CASSGRQGSYEQYF.

This chain connects TRBV30 to TRBJ2-5; no definite D call. The CDR3 has 13 residues. V gave up 0 bases and J gave up 2 bases, with 7 bases separating them. The V gene's germline CDR1 is GTSNPN and CDR2 SVGIG (reference sequence). DNA for the CDR3: TGTGCCTGGAGTGTCCAGTTACAAGAGACCCAGTACTTC. It codes for CAWSVQLQETQYF.